This T cell receptor beta chain originates from a study of blood T cell repertoires in COVID-19. The overall study: Sources were T cells, B-cell-depleted T cells, or PBMCs; the material itself was cDNA or gDNA.

This table comes from immunoSEQ multiplex PCR, and its TCRdb copy is limited to in-frame clones, with some not included. The data show 40,000 or so clones, 80% to 90% seen once. For this clone: At one end the junction does not follow the germline gene, possibly because of a read error.

CDR3 size: 13 residues. Germline V lookup: CDR1 MNHEY, CDR2 SVGAGI. The receptor comes from a young man with active or convalescent COVID-19. The chain joins TRBV6-5 to TRBJ1-1, with D maybe TRBD1 (6 bases). Source material: peripheral blood. DNA of the CDR3: TGCATCACGAGGGGGGGGCCTAACACTGAAGCTTTCTTT. Its protein is CITRGGPNTEAFF.